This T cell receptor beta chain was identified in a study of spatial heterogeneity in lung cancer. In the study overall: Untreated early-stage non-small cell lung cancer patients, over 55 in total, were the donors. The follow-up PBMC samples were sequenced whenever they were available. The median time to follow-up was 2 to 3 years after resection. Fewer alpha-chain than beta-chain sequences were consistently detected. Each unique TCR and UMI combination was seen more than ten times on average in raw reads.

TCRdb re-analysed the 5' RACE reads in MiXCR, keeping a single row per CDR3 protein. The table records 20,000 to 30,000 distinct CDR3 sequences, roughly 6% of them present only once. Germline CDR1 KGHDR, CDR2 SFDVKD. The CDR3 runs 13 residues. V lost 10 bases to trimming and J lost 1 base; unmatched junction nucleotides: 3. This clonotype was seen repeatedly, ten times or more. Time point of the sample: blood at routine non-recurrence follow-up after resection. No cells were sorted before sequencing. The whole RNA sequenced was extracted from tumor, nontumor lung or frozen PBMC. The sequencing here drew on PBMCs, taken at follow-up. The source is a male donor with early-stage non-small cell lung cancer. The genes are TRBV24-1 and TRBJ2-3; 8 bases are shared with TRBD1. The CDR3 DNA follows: TGTGCCACGCAGGGACAGGGCACAGATACGCAGTATTTT. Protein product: CATQGQGTDTQYF.